A single sample gave rise to the 18 T cell receptor beta chains below, sequenced in a study of cytomegalovirus exposure and HLA in healthy donors. The primer mix had 60 Vbeta and 13 Jbeta primers. Libraries were prepared by immunoSEQ multiplex PCR; TCRdb keeps only in-frame clonotypes and omits some of them. Among approximately 110,000 clones, around 80% were seen once, and the ten largest hold approximately 0.22%. The specimen was PBMCs. These receptors were taken from a man between 50 and 59 years old in good health and CMV-seronegative.

This chain links TRBV11-3 with TRBJ2-1; no clear D gene. CDR1 SGHNT and CDR2 YENEEA come from the germline V gene. The CDR3 is made up of 14 amino acids. Trimming removed 2 bases at V and 5 bases at J, with 10 bases between. CDR3 loop: CASSLLWADNEQFF. The CDR3 bases are TGTGCCAGCAGCTTACTTTGGGCCGACAATGAGCAGTTCTTC.

The rearrangement links TRBV18 to TRBJ1-1; no reliable D call. Germline V CDR1 and CDR2: KGHSH, LQKENI. V was trimmed by 6 bases and J by 3 bases, leaving 11 bases between them. The CDR3 has 13 residues. The CDR3 bases are TGTGCCAGCTCCCCAACAGATGACACTGAAGCTTTCTTT. It encodes CASSPTDDTEAFF.

This clone was detected once. The rearrangement uses TRBV7-9 and TRBJ2-7; D unresolved. The CDR3 has 12 residues. CDR1 and CDR2 from the germline V gene are SEHNR and FQNEAQ (reference sequence). Trimming took off 5 bases at V and 4 bases at J, with 9 bases between the two ends. The DNA for the CDR3 is TGTGCCAGCAGCCCAGGTGGATACGAGCAGTACTTC. It codes for CASSPGGYEQYF.

The CDR3 sequence is CATGGDSEAFF. The CDR3 DNA sequence: TGTGCCACCGGGGGGGACAGTGAAGCTTTCTTT. The rearrangement joins TRBV10-3 to TRBJ1-1; 7 bases agree with TRBD1. CDR3 length: 11 residues. Trimming cost V 10 bases and J 7 bases; bases outside gene matches: 6. Germline CDR1 and CDR2: ENHRY and SYGVKD.

The genes are TRBV4-2 and TRBJ1-5; D is uncertain. Germline V gene data show CDR1 as LGHNA and CDR2 as YNFKEQ. V dropped 4 bases and J dropped 9 bases, with 16 bases sitting between them. The CDR3 is 14 residues long. In nucleotides, the CDR3 is TGTGCCAGCAGCCGAACTGATCCTCCGGGGCCCCAGCATTTT. It translates to CASSRTDPPGPQHF.

The chain carries TRBV5-4 and TRBJ2-3, with TRBD2 as a possible D gene (5 bases). In germline, CDR1 is SGHNT, CDR2 YYREEE (reference sequence). The CDR3 sequence is 14 residues long. The V end lost 0 bases, the J end lost 0 bases, and 5 bases lay between the germline ends. For the CDR3, the DNA is TGTGCCAGCAGCTTGGGGACTAGCACAGATACGCAGTATTTT. Translation gives CASSLGTSTDTQYF.

The rearrangement uses TRBV10-3 and TRBJ2-1; no definite D call. The germline V and J ends were trimmed by 3 bases and 5 bases, with 2 bases remaining between them. The germline V gene has CDR1 ENHRY and CDR2 SYGVKD. The CDR3 consists of 11 residues. The DNA for the CDR3 is TGTGCCATCAGTGACGACAATGAGCAGTTCTTC. It specifies CAISDDNEQFF.

V is TRBV29-1 and J is TRBJ1-5, with D unresolved. CDR3 length equals 14 residues. Between the trimmed V and J ends, which lost 4 bases and 2 bases, there was a span of 12 bases. Germline lookup yields CDR1 SQVTM and CDR2 ANQGSEA. The CDR3 coding sequence is TGCAGCGTTGTCCTAGCTGGGGGCAATCAGCCCCAGCATTTT. It specifies CSVVLAGGNQPQHF.

The chain uses TRBV5-1 and TRBJ1-1; D is possibly TRBD1 (6 bases). Germline loops: CDR1 SGHRS, CDR2 YFSETQ. With 2 bases removed from V and 3 bases from J, the gap between germline ends came to 14 bases. This CDR3 is built from 15 residues. The CDR3, as DNA: TGCGCCAGCAGCTTCCTACAGGGTACCGACACTGAAGCTTTCTTT. Translation gives CASSFLQGTDTEAFF.

DNA for the CDR3: TGTGCCAGCAGCTTAGCGCTGGGGGACGGAGGGGCGTACTTC. As protein: CASSLALGDGGAYF. The V and J genes are TRBV7-8 and TRBJ2-7; TRBD2 is a possible D gene (6 bases). V lost 0 bases and J 12 bases, leaving 18 bases between the germline ends. Germline V lookup: CDR1 SGHVS, CDR2 FQNEAQ. The CDR3 has 14 residues.

The chain recombines TRBV25-1 with TRBJ1-2; D not certain. Germline lookup yields CDR1 MGHDK and CDR2 SYGVNS. This CDR3 has 15 residues. Deletions cut 6 bases from V and 3 bases from J, with 17 bases between. The CDR3 DNA is TGTGCCAGCAGGTCGGATTACCCCCGGGACTATGGCTACACCTTC. It encodes CASRSDYPRDYGYTF.

The chain links TRBV5-1 to TRBJ2-1; TRBD2 agrees at 11 bases. V shed 0 bases, J shed 8 bases, and the junction held 4 bases outside the gene matches. This CDR3 spans 15 amino acids. Germline V gives CDR1 SGHRS, CDR2 YFSETQ. The CDR3 DNA reads TGCGCCAGCAGCTTGGGACTAGCGGGGATGTATGAGCAGTTCTTC. This encodes CASSLGLAGMYEQFF.

The chain recombines TRBV7-2 with TRBJ2-2, with D possibly TRBD2 on 5 matching bases. From germline, CDR1 is SGHTA and CDR2 FQGNSA. This CDR3 comprises 14 residues. V lost 7 bases, J lost 4 bases, and 13 bases lay in between. The CDR3 loop is CASKNDGITGELFF. The CDR3 DNA sequence: TGTGCCAGCAAAAACGACGGGATCACCGGGGAGCTGTTTTTT.

The chain is built from TRBV27 and TRBJ2-7; TRBD2 is a possible D gene (6 bases). The CDR3 extends over 16 amino acids. Germline CDR1 MNHEY, CDR2 SMNVEV (reference sequence). The V end was cut by 3 bases, the J end by 3 bases, with 18 bases between. CDR3 nucleotides: TGTGCCAGCAGTTTTGTCCCTGGCGGGAACCACTACGAGCAGTACTTC. It yields the protein CASSFVPGGNHYEQYF.

CDR3 DNA sequence: TGTGCCTGGAGTGGGACAGGGATGACTGAAGCTTTCTTT. Translation gives CAWSGTGMTEAFF. The V gene is TRBV30, the J gene TRBJ1-1; 8 bases map to TRBD1. V lost 1 base to trimming and J lost 5 bases; unmatched junction nucleotides: 3. Germline CDR1 GTSNPN, CDR2 SVGIG (reference sequence). The CDR3 runs 13 residues.

The chain employs TRBV2 and TRBJ1-5, with 7 bases lining up with TRBD1. Germline lookup yields CDR1 SNHLY and CDR2 FYNNEI. V shed 8 bases, J shed 4 bases, and the junction held 5 bases outside the gene matches. The CDR3 is made up of 13 amino acids. This CDR3 reads CASGDRVNQPQHF. CDR3 bases: TGTGCCAGCGGAGACAGGGTAAATCAGCCCCAGCATTTT.

The gene calls are TRBV27 and TRBJ1-4, with 8 positions matching TRBD1. The CDR3 loop spans 17 amino acids. Germline CDR1 reads MNHEY; CDR2 reads SMNVEV (reference sequence). Trimming at V came to 0 bases and at J to 7 bases, leaving 10 bases not matched to a gene. The CDR3 nucleotides read TGTGCCAGCAGTTTATCGAGGGGTGTGGACAGGGTTGAAAAACTGTTTTTT. Residues: CASSLSRGVDRVEKLFF. The full variable domain, completed using reference TRBV27 and TRBJ1-4, is EAQVTQNPRYLITVTGKKLTVTCSQNMNHEYMSWYRQDPGLGLRQIYYSMNVEVTDKGDVPEGYKVSRKEKRNFPLILESPSPNQTSLYFCASSLSRGVDRVEKLFFGSGTQLSVL.

The J gene is TRBJ2-6, the V gene TRBV19, with D maybe TRBD1 (6 bases). V was trimmed by 1 base and J by 0 bases, leaving 7 bases between them. The CDR3 has 16 residues. Germline lookup yields CDR1 LNHDA and CDR2 SQIVND (reference sequence). The CDR3 coding sequence is TGTGCCAGTAGTATAGGACAGGCCTCTGGGGCCAACGTCCTGACTTTC. It codes for CASSIGQASGANVLTF.